This T cell receptor beta chain was profiled in a study of shared clonotypes between healthy human individuals. Study-wide findings and caveats: Deeper or shallower sequencing was expected to change how clonotypes are shared among donors.

Concerning this clone: What it binds is not known.

The table came from immunoSEQ multiplex PCR; TCRdb's copy has only in-frame clones and leaves some out. The sample has around 500,000 clones, about 72% seen once. CDR3 length equals 16 residues. The junction had 13 bases not matched to a gene; V was cut back by 5 bases and J by 6 bases. Germline V gives CDR1 SGHTA, CDR2 FQGNSA. The donors, healthy adults who were HIV-negative, had experienced no recent acute infections or vaccinations. All of the donors resided in Nashville, Tennessee, and each was a Caucasian adult. The specimen sequenced was PBMCs. The chain combines TRBV7-2 with TRBJ1-1; 9 bases line up with TRBD1. This receptor was obtained from a middle-aged woman in good health. Some clones in this sample may be carry-over from other donors' samples. The CDR3 bases are TGTGCCAGCAGCCAGGACAGGGGAATCATCAGGGCTGAAGCTTTCTTT. Protein: CASSQDRGIIRAEAFF. Full variable domain (remainder filled in from reference TRBV7-2 and TRBJ1-1): GAGVSQSPSNKVTEKGKDVELRCDPISGHTALYWYRQSLGQGLEFLIYFQGNSAPDKSGLPSDRFSAERTGGSVSTLTIQRTQQEDSAVYLCASSQDRGIIRAEAFFGQGTRLTVV.